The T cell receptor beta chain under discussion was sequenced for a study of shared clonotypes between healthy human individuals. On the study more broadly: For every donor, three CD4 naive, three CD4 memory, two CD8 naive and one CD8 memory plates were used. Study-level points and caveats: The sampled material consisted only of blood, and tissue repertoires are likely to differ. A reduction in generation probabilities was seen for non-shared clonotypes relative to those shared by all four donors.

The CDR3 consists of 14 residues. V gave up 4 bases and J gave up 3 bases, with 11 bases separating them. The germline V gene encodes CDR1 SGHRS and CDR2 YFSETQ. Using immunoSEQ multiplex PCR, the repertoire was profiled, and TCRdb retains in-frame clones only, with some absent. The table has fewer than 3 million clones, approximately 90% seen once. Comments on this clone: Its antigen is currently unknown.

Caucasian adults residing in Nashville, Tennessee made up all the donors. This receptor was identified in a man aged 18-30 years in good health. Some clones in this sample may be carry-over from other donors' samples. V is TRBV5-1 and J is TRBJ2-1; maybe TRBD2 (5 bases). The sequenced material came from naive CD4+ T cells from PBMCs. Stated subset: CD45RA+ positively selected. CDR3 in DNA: TGCGCCAGCAGCACAACCGGGATCTACAATGAGCAGTTCTTC. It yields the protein CASSTTGIYNEQFF.